The subject of this entry is one T cell receptor (beta chain). Its antigen is as yet unknown. This PCR relied on a set of 60 Vbeta primers and 13 Jbeta primers. This table comes from immunoSEQ multiplex PCR, and its TCRdb copy is limited to in-frame clones, with some not included. This sample has more than 85,000 clones; over 65% occur once, and the top ten carry roughly 1.2%. The data were taken from a study of cytomegalovirus exposure and HLA in healthy donors. Study in general: Inside one of the first data releases sat about 85 million unique TCRs taken from HLA-typed donors. Study-wide points: There were a few CMV-associated chains whose specificity for CMV antigens was confirmed in vitro.

Per the germline V gene, CDR1 is SGHTA and CDR2 is FQGNSA. CDR3 length: 14 residues. Deletions cut 5 bases from V and 3 bases from J, with 14 bases between. The receptor was isolated from a woman in her twenties or thirties in good health and CMV-seronegative. The sequenced sample was PBMCs. The chain recombines TRBV7-2 with TRBJ2-7, with D maybe TRBD2 (6 bases). CDR3: CASSITPGSYEQYF. The DNA of the CDR3 is TGTGCCAGCAGCATCACTCCCGGGAGCTACGAGCAGTACTTC. The full variable domain, in which reference TRBV7-2 and TRBJ2-7 provide the parts outside the CDR3, is GAGVSQSPSNKVTEKGKDVELRCDPISGHTALYWYRQSLGQGLEFLIYFQGNSAPDKSGLPSDRFSAERTGGSVSTLTIQRTQQEDSAVYLCASSITPGSYEQYFGPGTRLTVT.